This record looks at one T cell receptor beta chain sequence and its context. Its cognate antigen is unknown. These data originate in a study of human T cells and chemical hapten exposure. Overall study context: For the roughly 24-week duration of the study, patients were given weekly doses of diphenylcyclopropenone on the scalp.

Regarding the study as a whole: Significantly more large CDR3 similarity clusters were formed by expanded TCRs than by controls.

Regarding time point: patch test 3, about 24 weeks after DPC sensitization. Documented treatment: therapeutic diphenylcyclopropenone sensitization with weekly scalp DPC. Trimming removed 0 bases at V and 4 bases at J, with 12 bases between. This CDR3 is 15 amino acids long. Germline-derived CDR1 and CDR2 are SEHNR and FQNEAQ (reference sequence). In the original analysis: Ranging from roughly 20,000 to 750,000, TCR counts per sample had a median value of around 91,000. MiXCR, run by TCRdb on the RACE reads, gives a single entry per CDR3 protein. The V and J calls here are based on TCRdb, not the publication. The sample records 150,000 to 200,000 distinct CDR3 sequences, about 30% being singletons.

The rearrangement links TRBV7-9 to TRBJ1-2, with D tentatively TRBD1 (5 bases). This receptor was obtained from a woman between 18 and 29 years old with alopecia areata. Some clones in this sample may be carry-over from other donors' samples. The sample consisted of whole blood, taken in connection with sensitization to the hapten diphenylcyclopropenone (DPC). The chain's CDR3 is CASSLAGGALYGYTF. The CDR3 region has the DNA TGTGCCAGCAGCTTAGCGGGAGGGGCCCTCTATGGCTACACCTTC.